The rows below give T cell receptor beta chains drawn from one sample of a study of naive and memory T cell subsets. TCRdb processed the UMI-ligation and nested PCR reads anew with MiXCR; each CDR3 protein has one entry. This sample has about 100,000 distinct CDR3 sequences; about 14% occur once, and the top ten carry 2.5% to 3.5%. Sequencing used naive CD8+ T cells from blood. All receptors derive from a human donor in good health. The CDR3 runs from the conserved cysteine through the conserved F or W. A D gene is named only where the DNA matches it firmly. Clone size is not always given. Where it is, it says once, few, many or a class for expanded clones.

d_gene | abundance | j_gene | len | v_gene | CDR3aa | CDR3nt
. | few | TRBJ1-1 | 15 | TRBV7-9 | CASSLGFPGNTEAFF | TGTGCCAGCAGCTTAGGGTTCCCGGGAAACACTGAAGCTTTCTTT
. | . | TRBJ2-7 | 17 | TRBV7-9 | CASSSPVGLGSSYEQYF | TGTGCCAGCAGCTCCCCAGTGGGGTTGGGCAGCTCCTACGAGCAGTACTTC
. | few | TRBJ1-1 | 13 | TRBV5-1 | CASREAPNTEAFF | TGCGCCAGCAGAGAGGCACCGAACACTGAAGCTTTCTTT
. | many | TRBJ2-1 | 15 | TRBV12-3/TRBV12-4 | CASSSSGNAGDEQFF | TGTGCCAGCAGTTCCTCTGGAAATGCTGGCGATGAGCAGTTCTTC
TRBD2 | many | TRBJ2-1 | 16 | TRBV20-1 | CSARPRWTSGYNEQFF | TGCAGTGCTAGACCCAGATGGACTAGCGGATACAATGAGCAGTTCTTC
TRBD2 | . | TRBJ2-7 | 17 | TRBV4-3 | CASSQGVGRAGVYEQYF | TGCGCCAGCAGCCAAGGGGTCGGGAGGGCCGGGGTCTACGAGCAGTACTTC
TRBD1 | many | TRBJ2-3 | 14 | TRBV12-3/TRBV12-4 | CASSSGGRTDTQYF | TGTGCCAGCAGTTCAGGGGGCAGAACAGATACGCAGTATTTT
TRBD2 | . | TRBJ2-1 | 18 | TRBV7-9 | CASSLPHQLAAIDNEQFF | TGTGCCAGCAGCTTACCCCACCAACTAGCGGCGATCGACAATGAGCAGTTCTTC
TRBD2 | few | TRBJ2-7 | 17 | TRBV2 | CASSETGTSRGTYEQYF | TGTGCCAGCAGTGAAACCGGGACTAGCCGGGGAACCTACGAGCAGTACTTC
. | many | TRBJ2-5 | 12 | TRBV6-1 | CASSVAGETQYF | TGTGCCAGCAGTGTGGCCGGAGAGACCCAGTACTTC
. | . | TRBJ2-1 | 10 | TRBV29-1 | CSVPGYEQFF | TGCAGCGTTCCAGGGTATGAGCAGTTCTTC
. | . | TRBJ2-7 | 12 | TRBV4-2 | CASSHSGAEQYF | TGTGCCAGCAGCCATTCGGGCGCCGAGCAGTACTTC
. | . | TRBJ1-5 | 14 | TRBV13 | CASSSGRKNQPQHF | TGTGCCAGCAGCTCAGGACGGAAAAATCAGCCCCAGCATTTT
. | few | TRBJ2-3 | 11 | TRBV20-1 | CSDAWADTQYF | TGCAGTGACGCCTGGGCAGATACGCAGTATTTT
. | few | TRBJ2-7 | 12 | TRBV4-3 | CASSDDSYEQYF | TGCGCCAGCAGCGATGACAGCTACGAGCAGTACTTC
. | many | TRBJ2-7 | 16 | TRBV7-9 | CASSLFLDPRFPEQYF | TGTGCCAGCAGCTTGTTTCTGGACCCGAGATTTCCCGAGCAGTACTTC
. | few | TRBJ2-1 | 13 | TRBV12-3/TRBV12-4 | CASREPWGNEQFF | TGTGCCAGCAGAGAACCCTGGGGCAATGAGCAGTTCTTC
. | . | TRBJ1-1 | 15 | TRBV7-2 | CASSLADLLNTEAFF | TGTGCCAGCAGCTTAGCGGACCTACTGAACACTGAAGCTTTCTTT
TRBD2 | . | TRBJ2-5 | 15 | TRBV9 | CASSVGTSDQETQYF | TGTGCCAGCAGCGTAGGGACTAGCGACCAAGAGACCCAGTACTTC
TRBD1 | many | TRBJ1-4 | 14 | TRBV28 | CASKYGTANEKLFF | TGTGCCAGCAAGTACGGGACAGCTAATGAAAAACTGTTTTTT
. | . | TRBJ2-6 | 17 | TRBV12-3/TRBV12-4 | CASSLGTVYSGANVLTF | TGTGCCAGCAGTTTAGGAACAGTCTATTCTGGGGCCAACGTCCTGACTTTC
TRBD1 | . | TRBJ2-2 | 15 | TRBV29-1 | CSVELGQINTGELFF | TGCAGCGTTGAATTGGGACAGATAAACACCGGGGAGCTGTTTTTT
. | many | TRBJ1-3 | 17 | TRBV4-2 | CASSQEPILSSGNTIYF | TGTGCCAGCAGCCAAGAACCCATTTTGAGCTCTGGAAACACCATATATTTT
. | . | TRBJ2-5 | 15 | TRBV7-6 | CASSHGLGLGETQYF | TGTGCCAGCAGCCACGGTTTGGGGTTGGGCGAGACCCAGTACTTC
. | many | TRBJ2-3 | 17 | TRBV14 | CASSLHVGASSTDTQYF | TGTGCCAGCAGCCTACATGTGGGAGCTTCCAGCACAGATACGCAGTATTTT
. | . | TRBJ1-4 | 16 | TRBV4-3 | CASSQDEDTTNEKLFF | TGCGCCAGCAGCCAAGATGAGGATACAACTAATGAAAAACTGTTTTTT
. | many | TRBJ1-6 | 17 | TRBV6-6 | CASSYEALTDYNSPLHF | TGTGCCAGCAGTTACGAGGCCCTAACCGATTATAATTCACCCCTCCACTTT
TRBD2 | . | TRBJ2-7 | 15 | TRBV5-4 | CASSVHSGSGYEQYF | TGTGCCAGCAGCGTCCATAGCGGGAGCGGCTACGAGCAGTACTTC
. | once | TRBJ2-7 | 13 | TRBV5-6 | CASSFGPAYEQYF | TGTGCCAGCAGCTTCGGGCCTGCGTACGAGCAGTACTTC
. | . | TRBJ2-1 | 13 | TRBV12-3/TRBV12-4 | CASSLRGLYEQFF | TGTGCCAGCAGCCTCCGGGGCCTCTATGAGCAGTTCTTC
. | few | TRBJ1-1 | 13 | TRBV24-1 | CATSEAVNTEAFF | TGTGCCACCAGTGAGGCAGTTAACACTGAAGCTTTCTTT
. | . | TRBJ1-2 | 11 | TRBV10-3 | CAISVGRSYTF | TGTGCCATCAGTGTGGGCCGCTCCTACACCTTC